The 21 T cell receptor beta chains below were found in one sample sequenced in a study of cytomegalovirus exposure and HLA in healthy donors. It was with 60 Vbeta and 13 Jbeta primers that the PCR ran. Measured with immunoSEQ multiplex PCR; TCRdb has only the in-frame clones, and not every one. The data hold tens of thousands of clones, with almost 80% observed a single time. The source material was PBMCs. The receptors derive from a woman aged 40 to 50 in good health and CMV-seropositive.

This sequence joins TRBV10-3 and TRBJ2-7; 10 bases match TRBD1. The CDR3 sequence is 16 residues long. J lost 2 bases, V lost 3 bases, and 7 bases had no gene match. Germline V gene data show CDR1 as ENHRY and CDR2 as SYGVKD. CDR3 sequence reads: CAISDGRTGGTYEQYF. The CDR3 DNA reads TGTGCCATCAGTGATGGGAGGACAGGGGGGACCTACGAGCAGTACTTC.

The rearrangement links TRBV7-9 to TRBJ2-4; D is ambiguous. The CDR3 sequence is 17 residues long. V lost 1 base and J 0 bases, leaving 13 bases between the germline ends. CDR1 is SEHNR and CDR2 is FQNEAQ in the germline V gene (reference sequence). CDR3 region: CASSLESLGVAKNIQYF. CDR3 sequence (DNA): TGTGCCAGCAGCTTAGAATCGTTAGGAGTAGCCAAAAACATTCAGTACTTC.

The chain combines TRBV19 with TRBJ2-2; no clear D. The CDR3 spans 14 residues. Looked up from germline, CDR1 is LNHDA and CDR2 is SQIVND (reference sequence). V shed 3 bases and J shed 1 base, with 6 bases lying between them. This CDR3 is CASSITGNTGELFF. CDR3 sequence (DNA): TGTGCCAGTAGTATCACCGGGAACACCGGGGAGCTGTTTTTT.

This sequence joins TRBV9 and TRBJ2-3; 9 bases are a match to TRBD2. The trim removed 0 bases at V and 1 base at J, leaving 3 bases unmatched. In germline, CDR1 is SGDLS, CDR2 YYNGEE. This CDR3 is 16 amino acids long. The CDR3 reads CASSVGSGGGTDTQYF. CDR3 in DNA: TGTGCCAGCAGCGTAGGTAGCGGGGGAGGCACAGATACGCAGTATTTT.

CDR3 bases: TGTGCCAGCAGTGGGGGGTTCACTAACTATGGCTACACCTTC. This codes for CASSGGFTNYGYTF. The chain carries TRBV27 and TRBJ1-2, with D maybe TRBD1 (5 bases). The CDR3 covers 14 residues. V was trimmed by 5 bases and J by 0 bases, leaving 10 bases between them. CDR1 and CDR2 (germline): MNHEY, SMNVEV (reference sequence).

This clone was counted a few times. The gene calls are TRBV6-5 and TRBJ1-1, with TRBD1 matching 7 bases. The V gene end was trimmed by 5 bases and the J gene end by 3 bases; junction bases not matched to a gene: 3. This CDR3 region has 13 residues. Germline CDR1 and CDR2: MNHEY and SVGAGI. CDR3 loop: CASSATGDTEAFF. The CDR3 coding sequence is TGTGCCAGCAGTGCCACAGGGGACACTGAAGCTTTCTTT.

This chain links TRBV29-1 with TRBJ2-1; 14 bases are a match to TRBD2. CDR3 length: 15 amino acids. V gave up 6 bases and J gave up 3 bases; unmatched junction bases: 4. Germline loops: CDR1 SQVTM, CDR2 ANQGSEA. Written as DNA, the CDR3 is TGCAGCGTGACCGGGACTAGCGGGAGCTACAATGAGCAGTTCTTC. This sequence encodes CSVTGTSGSYNEQFF.

The V call is TRBV30, the J call TRBJ2-2; the D gene is possibly TRBD2 (5 bases). Germline CDR1 GTSNPN, CDR2 SVGIG (reference sequence). CDR3 size: 14 residues. V dropped 2 bases and J dropped 4 bases, with 11 bases sitting between them. CDR3 loop: CAWSLRGVTGELFF. CDR3 nucleotides: TGTGCCTGGAGTCTCCGGGGTGTCACCGGGGAGCTGTTTTTT.

This sequence joins TRBV6-5 and TRBJ1-2; no reliable D call. V was trimmed by 7 bases and J by 3 bases, leaving 9 bases between them. The germline V gene has CDR1 MNHEY and CDR2 SVGAGI. The CDR3 sequence is 12 residues long. The CDR3 bases are TGTGCCAGCACTGCGGCAGACTATGGCTACACCTTC. This encodes CASTAADYGYTF.

The V and J genes are TRBV4-2 and TRBJ2-2; the D gene is possibly TRBD1 (5 bases). Germline V CDR1 and CDR2: LGHNA, YNFKEQ. The CDR3 totals 17 residues. V shed 0 bases and J shed 4 bases, with 15 bases lying between them. CDR3 bases: TGTGCCAGCAGCCAAGATCTTCAGGGTGTGGGCACCGGGGAGCTGTTTTTT. Translation: CASSQDLQGVGTGELFF.

V is TRBV6-5 and J is TRBJ2-7, with D possibly being TRBD1 (5 bases). This CDR3 comprises 15 residues. The V end lost 6 bases, the J end lost 0 bases, and 15 bases lay between the germline ends. Germline loops: CDR1 MNHEY, CDR2 SVGAGI. CDR3 sequence: CASRSLGVSSYEQYF. The CDR3 DNA reads TGTGCCAGCAGATCCCTAGGGGTGAGCTCCTACGAGCAGTACTTC.

The chain links TRBV6-5 to TRBJ1-6, with D unresolved. The length of the CDR3 is 16 residues. Deletions cut 4 bases from V and 5 bases from J, with 15 bases between. Germline CDR1 MNHEY, CDR2 SVGAGI. The CDR3 loop reads CASSSANPTNNSPLHF. Written as DNA, the CDR3 is TGTGCCAGCAGTTCAGCTAACCCGACAAATAATTCACCCCTCCACTTT.

This clone appeared a few times. This chain connects TRBV2 to TRBJ1-5; the D gene is possibly TRBD1 (6 bases). CDR1 and CDR2 from the germline V gene are SNHLY and FYNNEI. Between the trimmed V and J ends, which lost 4 bases and 0 bases, there was a span of 13 bases. The CDR3 is 16 amino acids. The CDR3 nucleotides are TGTGCCAGCAGTGGTGCAGGGGATTATAGCAATCAGCCCCAGCATTTT. Translating gives CASSGAGDYSNQPQHF.

The gene calls are TRBV5-5 and TRBJ2-1; TRBD2 matches at 7 bases. The V and J ends lost 4 bases and 10 bases, in that order; junction bases with no gene match: 8. The germline V gene encodes CDR1 SGHKS and CDR2 YYEKEE (reference sequence). CDR3 size: 13 residues. Here the CDR3 reads CASSPGGGIEQFF. The CDR3 DNA reads TGTGCCAGCAGCCCGGGGGGTGGGATAGAGCAGTTCTTC.

This clone was seen only once. This rearrangement joins TRBV5-6 to TRBJ2-7; D gene uncertain. Germline CDR1 reads SGHDT; CDR2 reads YYEEEE. The CDR3 totals 16 residues. The germline V and J ends were trimmed by 2 bases and 0 bases, with 15 bases remaining between them. The CDR3 is CASSFRASVTSYEQYF. The CDR3 nucleotides are TGTGCCAGCAGCTTTCGAGCCTCTGTCACCTCCTACGAGCAGTACTTC.

The chain recombines TRBV30 with TRBJ1-5; D may be TRBD1 (6 bases). Trimming stripped 0 bases from V and 5 bases from J, with 11 bases between. In germline, CDR1 is GTSNPN, CDR2 SVGIG (reference sequence). This CDR3 has 14 amino acids. In DNA, the CDR3 is TGTGCCTGGAGTGTACAACAGGGCTATCAGCCCCAGCATTTT. It yields the protein CAWSVQQGYQPQHF.

The chain uses TRBV5-1 and TRBJ1-2, with D maybe TRBD1 (5 bases). The CDR3 extends over 13 amino acids. V lost 4 bases and J 8 bases, leaving 15 bases between the germline ends. The germline V gene has CDR1 SGHRS and CDR2 YFSETQ. CDR3 in amino acids: CASSQIGHGGYTF. Here the CDR3 DNA reads TGCGCCAGCAGCCAGATAGGACATGGAGGCTACACCTTC.

The chain employs TRBV6-5 and TRBJ1-3; weak D call: TRBD1 (6 bases). The V and J ends lost 6 bases and 8 bases respectively, with 17 bases between them. Per germline, CDR1 MNHEY and CDR2 SVGAGI. The CDR3 is 14 amino acids. For the CDR3, the DNA is TGTGCCAGCAGCCTCCTTGGACAGAGCGACACCATATATTTT. It yields the protein CASSLLGQSDTIYF.

This clone was picked up a small number of times. The chain recombines TRBV2 with TRBJ2-7; 8 bases match TRBD2. Germline loops: CDR1 SNHLY, CDR2 FYNNEI. V dropped 6 bases and J dropped 5; count of bases not matched to a gene: 9. The CDR3 has 14 amino acids. CDR3 region: CASRAELAAHEQYF. DNA for the CDR3: TGTGCCAGCAGGGCCGAACTAGCGGCCCACGAGCAGTACTTC.

The chain is built from TRBV28 and TRBJ2-5; D is perhaps TRBD2 (5 bases). CDR3 length: 14 residues. Trimming pared 7 bases from V and 6 bases from J, leaving 18 bases between. Germline CDR1 reads MDHEN; CDR2 reads SYDVKM. In nucleotides, the CDR3 is TGTGCCAGCACGTCAGCGGAGACGAGGAAGACCCAGTACTTC. Amino acid sequence: CASTSAETRKTQYF.

This chain joins TRBV7-7 and TRBJ2-7, with 9 bases lining up with TRBD1. The CDR3 extends over 14 amino acids. Germline V gene sequence: CDR1 SSHAT, CDR2 FNYEAQ (reference sequence). Germline trimming cut 4 bases from V and 5 bases from J; bases unmatched to any gene: 6. The CDR3 is CASSSGQGLNEQYF. DNA of the CDR3: TGTGCCAGCAGCTCGGGACAGGGTCTGAACGAGCAGTACTTC.